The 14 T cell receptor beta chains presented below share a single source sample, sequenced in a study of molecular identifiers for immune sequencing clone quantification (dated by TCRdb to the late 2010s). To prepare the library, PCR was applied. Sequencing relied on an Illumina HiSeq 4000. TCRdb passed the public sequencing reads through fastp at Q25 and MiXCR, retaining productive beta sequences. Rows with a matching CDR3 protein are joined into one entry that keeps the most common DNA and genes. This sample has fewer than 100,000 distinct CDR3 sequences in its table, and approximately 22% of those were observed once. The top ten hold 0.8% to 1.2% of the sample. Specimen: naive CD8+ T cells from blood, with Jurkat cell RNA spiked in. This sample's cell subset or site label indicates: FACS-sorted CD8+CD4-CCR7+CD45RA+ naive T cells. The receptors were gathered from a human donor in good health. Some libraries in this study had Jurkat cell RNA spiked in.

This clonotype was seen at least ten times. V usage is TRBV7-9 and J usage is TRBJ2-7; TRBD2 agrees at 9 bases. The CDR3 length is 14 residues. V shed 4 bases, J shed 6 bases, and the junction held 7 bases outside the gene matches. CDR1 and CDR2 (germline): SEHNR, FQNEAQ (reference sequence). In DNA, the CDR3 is TGTGCCAGCAGCTCGCCCGGGACTAGCTCCGAGCAGTACTTC. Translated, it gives CASSSPGTSSEQYF.

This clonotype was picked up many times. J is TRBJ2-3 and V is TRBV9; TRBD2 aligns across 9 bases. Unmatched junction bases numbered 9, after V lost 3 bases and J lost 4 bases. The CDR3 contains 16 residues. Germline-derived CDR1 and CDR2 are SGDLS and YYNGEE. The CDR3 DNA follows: TGTGCCAGCAGCGATACTTTAGCGGGAGAGTCAGATACGCAGTATTTT. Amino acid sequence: CASSDTLAGESDTQYF. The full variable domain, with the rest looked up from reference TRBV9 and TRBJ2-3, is DSGVTQTPKHLITATGQRVTLRCSPRSGDLSVYWYQQSLDQGLQFLIQYYNGEERAKGNILERFSAQQFPDLHSELNLSSLELGDSALYFCASSDTLAGESDTQYFGPGTRLTVL.

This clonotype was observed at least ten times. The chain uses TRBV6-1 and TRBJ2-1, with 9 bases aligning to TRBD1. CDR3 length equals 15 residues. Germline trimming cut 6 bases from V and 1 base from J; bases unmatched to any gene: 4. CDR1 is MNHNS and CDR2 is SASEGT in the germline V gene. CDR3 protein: CASRGTGMSYNEQFF. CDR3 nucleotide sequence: TGTGCCAGCAGGGGGACAGGGATGTCCTACAATGAGCAGTTCTTC.

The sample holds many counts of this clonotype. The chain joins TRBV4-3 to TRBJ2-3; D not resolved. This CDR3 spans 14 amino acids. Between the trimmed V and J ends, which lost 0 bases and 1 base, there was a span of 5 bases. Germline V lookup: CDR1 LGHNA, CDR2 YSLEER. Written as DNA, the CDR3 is TGCGCCAGCAGCCAAGATTCCGGCACAGATACGCAGTATTTT. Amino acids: CASSQDSGTDTQYF.

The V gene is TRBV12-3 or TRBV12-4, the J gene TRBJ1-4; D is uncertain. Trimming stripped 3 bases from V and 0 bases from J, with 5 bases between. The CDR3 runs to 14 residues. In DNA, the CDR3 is TGTGCCAGCAGTTTTCGTTCAACTAATGAAAAACTGTTTTTT. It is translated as CASSFRSTNEKLFF.

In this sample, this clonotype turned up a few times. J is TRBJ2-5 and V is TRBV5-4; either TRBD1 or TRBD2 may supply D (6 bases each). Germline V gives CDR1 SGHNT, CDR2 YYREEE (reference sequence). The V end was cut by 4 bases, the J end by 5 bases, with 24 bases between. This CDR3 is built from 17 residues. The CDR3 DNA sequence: TGTGCCAGCAGCCGGGGTACCTTGGGGGGCTTAGAGGAGACCCAGTACTTC. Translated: CASSRGTLGGLEETQYF.

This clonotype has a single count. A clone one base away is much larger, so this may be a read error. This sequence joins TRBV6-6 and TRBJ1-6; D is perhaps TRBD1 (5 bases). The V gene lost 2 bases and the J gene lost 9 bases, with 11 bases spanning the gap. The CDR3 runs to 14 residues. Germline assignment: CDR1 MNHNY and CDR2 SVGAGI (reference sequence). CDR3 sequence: CASSYGREGSPLHF. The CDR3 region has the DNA TGTGCCAGCAGTTACGGCAGGGAGGGTTCACCCCTCCACTTT.

CDR3 in amino acids: CASSYSQGSNQPQHF. The CDR3 nucleotides read TGTGCCAGCAGTTACTCACAGGGCTCGAATCAGCCCCAGCATTTT. This chain uses TRBV6-5 with TRBJ1-5; tentative D call: TRBD1 (6 bases). Germline CDR1 MNHEY, CDR2 SVGAGI. Trimming shortened V by 0 bases and J by 4 bases, and 10 bases separated the two germline ends. The CDR3 has 15 residues.

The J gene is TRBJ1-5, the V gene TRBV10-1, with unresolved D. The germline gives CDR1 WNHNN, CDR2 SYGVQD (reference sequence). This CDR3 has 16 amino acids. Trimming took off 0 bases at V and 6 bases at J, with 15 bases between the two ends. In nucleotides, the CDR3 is TGCGCCAGCAGTGAGTCGCTCGGAGCCAAGCTTCAGCCCCAGCATTTT. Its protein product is CASSESLGAKLQPQHF.

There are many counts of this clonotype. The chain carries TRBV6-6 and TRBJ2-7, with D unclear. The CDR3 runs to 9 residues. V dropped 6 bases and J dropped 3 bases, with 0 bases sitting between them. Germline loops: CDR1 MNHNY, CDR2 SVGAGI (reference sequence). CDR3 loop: CASSYEQYF. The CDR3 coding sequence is TGTGCCAGCAGCTACGAGCAGTACTTC.

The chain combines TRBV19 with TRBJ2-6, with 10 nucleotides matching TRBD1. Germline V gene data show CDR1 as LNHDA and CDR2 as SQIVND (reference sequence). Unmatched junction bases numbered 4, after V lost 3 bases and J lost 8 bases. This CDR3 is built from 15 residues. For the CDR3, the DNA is TGTGCCAGTAGTATGGGGACAGGGGTTACCAACGTCCTGACTTTC. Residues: CASSMGTGVTNVLTF.

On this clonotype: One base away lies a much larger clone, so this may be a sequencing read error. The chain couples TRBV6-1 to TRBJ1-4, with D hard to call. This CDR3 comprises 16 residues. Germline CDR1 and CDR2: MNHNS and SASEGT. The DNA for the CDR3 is TGTGCCAGCACCCAAACCCCGGCAGCGACTAATGAAAAACTGATTTTT. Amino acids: CASTQTPAATNEKLIF.

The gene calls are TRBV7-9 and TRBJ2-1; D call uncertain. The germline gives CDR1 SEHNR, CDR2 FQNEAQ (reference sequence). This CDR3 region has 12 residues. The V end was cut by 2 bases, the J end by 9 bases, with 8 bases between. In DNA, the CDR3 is TGTGCCAGCAGCTTATACTCGGCTGAGCAGTTCTTC. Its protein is CASSLYSAEQFF.

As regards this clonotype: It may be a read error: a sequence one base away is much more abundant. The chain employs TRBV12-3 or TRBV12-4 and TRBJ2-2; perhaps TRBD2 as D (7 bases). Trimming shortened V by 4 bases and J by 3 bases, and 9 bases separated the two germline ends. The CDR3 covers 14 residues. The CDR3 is CASSSGGHTGELFF. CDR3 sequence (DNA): TGTGCCAGCAGTTCCGGGGGGCACACCGGGGAGCTGTTTTTT.